The clone carrying this T cell receptor (beta chain) was found a few times. Its target is unknown. These data originate in a study of glioma-infiltrating T cells. Study results and caveats: Above-expected tissue-blood divergence occurred in all gliomas, most in low-grade ones. Tissue and blood shared very few CDR3 sequences.

TCR alpha and beta CDR3 regions were amplified from RNA using iRepertoire nested multiplex PCR. One-step reverse transcription and amplification started from about 100-400 ng of tissue mRNA or PBMC total RNA. TCRdb called the multiplex PCR reads again in MiXCR, with one record for every CDR3 protein. Altogether about 140,000 distinct CDR3 sequences are present, 35% to 50% being singletons, with the ten largest covering roughly a fifth. V gave up 5 bases and J gave up 5 bases; unmatched junction bases: 9. CDR3 length equals 15 residues. Germline V lookup: CDR1 DFQATT, CDR2 SNEGSKA (reference sequence).

The origin of this receptor is a human donor with low-grade glioma or glioblastoma, undergoing nonglioma brain surgery, or in good health (not recorded which). The V call is TRBV20-1, the J call TRBJ2-5, with TRBD1 matching 12 bases. Sequenced material: glioma tissue, nonneoplastic brain tissue, or PBMCs (not recorded which). The CDR3 protein is CSAPRDRGQGETQYF. CDR3 coding DNA: TGCAGTGCTCCCCGGGACAGGGGGCAGGGGGAGACCCAGTACTTC.